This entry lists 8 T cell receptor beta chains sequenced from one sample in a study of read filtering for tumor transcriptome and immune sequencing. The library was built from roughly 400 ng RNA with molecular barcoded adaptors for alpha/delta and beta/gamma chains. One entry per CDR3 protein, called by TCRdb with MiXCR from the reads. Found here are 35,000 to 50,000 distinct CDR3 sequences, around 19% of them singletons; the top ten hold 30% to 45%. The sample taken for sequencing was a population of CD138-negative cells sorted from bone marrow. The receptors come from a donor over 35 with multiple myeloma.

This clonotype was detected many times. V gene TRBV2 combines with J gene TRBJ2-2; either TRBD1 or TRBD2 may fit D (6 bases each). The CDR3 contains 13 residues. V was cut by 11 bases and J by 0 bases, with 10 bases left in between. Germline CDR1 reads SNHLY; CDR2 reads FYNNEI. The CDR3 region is CAGGTTNTGELFF. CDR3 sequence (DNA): TGTGCCGGCGGGACAACGAACACCGGGGAGCTGTTTTTT.

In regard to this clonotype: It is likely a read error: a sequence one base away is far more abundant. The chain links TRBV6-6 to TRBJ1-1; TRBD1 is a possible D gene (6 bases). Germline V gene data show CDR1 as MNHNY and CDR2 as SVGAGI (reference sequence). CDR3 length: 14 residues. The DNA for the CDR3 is TGTGCCGGCAGTTACTTAGGGACATCCACTGAAGCTTTCTTT. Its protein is CAGSYLGTSTEAFF.

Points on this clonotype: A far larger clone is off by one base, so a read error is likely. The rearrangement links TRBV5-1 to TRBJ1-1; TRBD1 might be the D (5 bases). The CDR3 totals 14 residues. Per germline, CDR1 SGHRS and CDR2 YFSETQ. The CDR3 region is CASSPDGGYSPLRF. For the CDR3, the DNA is TGCGCCAGCAGCCCTGACGGGGGGTATTCACCCCTCCGCTTT.

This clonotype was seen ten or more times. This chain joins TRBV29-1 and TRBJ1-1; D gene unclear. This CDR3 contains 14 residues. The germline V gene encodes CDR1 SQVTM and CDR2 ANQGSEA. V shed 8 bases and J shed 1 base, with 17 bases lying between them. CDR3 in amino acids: CSSRRVNTNTEAFF. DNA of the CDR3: TGCAGCTCCCGAAGGGTTAACACGAACACTGAAGCTTTCTTT.

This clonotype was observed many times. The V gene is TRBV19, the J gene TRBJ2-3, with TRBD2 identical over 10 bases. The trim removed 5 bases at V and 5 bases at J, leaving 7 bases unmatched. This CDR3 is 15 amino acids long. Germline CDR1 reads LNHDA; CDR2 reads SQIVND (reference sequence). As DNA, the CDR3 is TGTGCCAGTAGTCCAGCGGGAGGGCCTGGAGATACGCAGTATTTT. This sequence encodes CASSPAGGPGDTQYF.

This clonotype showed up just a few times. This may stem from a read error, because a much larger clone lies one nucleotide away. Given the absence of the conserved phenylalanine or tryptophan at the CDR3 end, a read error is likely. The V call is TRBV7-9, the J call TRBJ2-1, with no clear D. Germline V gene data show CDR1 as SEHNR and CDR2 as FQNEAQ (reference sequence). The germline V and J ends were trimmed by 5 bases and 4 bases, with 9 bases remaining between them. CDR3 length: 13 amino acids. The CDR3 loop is CASSENGYNEQFL. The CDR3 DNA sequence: TGTGCCAGCAGCGAAAATGGTTACAATGAGCAGTTCCTC.

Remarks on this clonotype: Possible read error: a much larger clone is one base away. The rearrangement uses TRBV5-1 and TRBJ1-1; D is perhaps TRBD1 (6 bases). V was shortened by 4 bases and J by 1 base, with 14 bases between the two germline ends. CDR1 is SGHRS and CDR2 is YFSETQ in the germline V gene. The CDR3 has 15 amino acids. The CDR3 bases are TGCGCCAGCAGCATGGCCGGACAGCAGAACACTGAAGCTTTCTTT. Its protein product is CASSMAGQQNTEAFF.

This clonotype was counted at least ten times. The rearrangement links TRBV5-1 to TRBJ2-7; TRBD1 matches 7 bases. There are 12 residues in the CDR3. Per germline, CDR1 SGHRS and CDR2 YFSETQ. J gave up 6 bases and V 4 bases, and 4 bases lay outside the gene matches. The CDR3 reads CASSVTGIEQYF. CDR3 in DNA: TGCGCCAGCAGCGTGACAGGGATCGAGCAGTACTTC.